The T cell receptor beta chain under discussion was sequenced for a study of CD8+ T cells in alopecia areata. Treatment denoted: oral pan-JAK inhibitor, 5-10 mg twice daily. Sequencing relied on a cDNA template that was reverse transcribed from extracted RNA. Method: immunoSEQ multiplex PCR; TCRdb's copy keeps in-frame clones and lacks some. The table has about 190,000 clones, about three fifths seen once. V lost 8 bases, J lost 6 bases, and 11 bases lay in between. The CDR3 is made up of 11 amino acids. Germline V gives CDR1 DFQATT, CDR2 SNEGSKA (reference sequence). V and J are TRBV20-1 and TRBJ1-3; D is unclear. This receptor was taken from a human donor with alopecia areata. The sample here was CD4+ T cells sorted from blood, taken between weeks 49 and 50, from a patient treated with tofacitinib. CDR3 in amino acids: CSLRGENTIYF. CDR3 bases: TGCAGTCTTCGAGGAGAAAACACCATATATTTT.